The clone carrying this T cell receptor beta chain was seen only a few times. Its antigen is not identified. This CDR3 has 17 residues. V trimming: 1 base; J trimming: 4 bases; junction bases outside the gene matches: 9. The germline CDR1 and CDR2 sequences are LNHNV and YYDKDF (reference sequence). The data are from a study of T-cell memory formation after mild COVID-19. Study-wide findings and caveats: From day 15 to 85, contracting clones were balanced between CD4 and CD8, whereas later expanders leaned toward CD4+. A subset of responding clones appeared in pre-infection memory, suggesting cross-reactive memory joined.

Libraries for TCRalpha and TCRbeta carried sample barcodes and unique molecular identifiers via 5'RACE. MiXCR, applied by TCRdb to the 5' RACE reads, yields one record per CDR3 protein. The sample has 300,000 to 400,000 distinct CDR3 sequences; approximately 15% are singletons. The chain employs TRBV15 and TRBJ1-4, with 7 bases identical to TRBD1. This TCR was recovered from a man aged 18-30 years who had mild COVID-19 (a few samples of this study predate the infection). Cell type and time point are not known. Sequenced: PBMCs or a T cell subset sorted from them (not recorded which). The CDR3 is CATSRGKQGVGNEKLFF. CDR3 nucleotide sequence: TGTGCCACCAGCAGAGGAAAGCAGGGGGTTGGTAATGAAAAACTGTTTTTT.